Presented here are 27 T cell receptor beta chains from one specimen sequenced in a study of T cells in narcolepsy. The table came from immunoSEQ multiplex PCR; TCRdb's copy has only in-frame clones and leaves some out. The sample consists of some 34,000 clones, approximately 80% of them appearing once. Sequences were obtained from memory (CD45RA-) CD4+ T cells from blood. These TCRs come from a human donor in good health.

The genes are TRBV19 and TRBJ1-2; 9 nucleotides agree with TRBD1. CDR1 is LNHDA and CDR2 is SQIVND in the germline V gene (reference sequence). This CDR3 is built from 14 residues. Trimming cost V 5 bases and J 5 bases; bases outside gene matches: 6. The CDR3 sequence is CASSRDRAGYGYTF. CDR3 bases: TGTGCCAGTAGTCGGGACAGGGCCGGGTATGGCTACACCTTC.

The J gene is TRBJ2-2, the V gene TRBV7-2; D may be TRBD2 (6 bases). The CDR3 totals 17 residues. Germline V gives CDR1 SGHTA, CDR2 FQGNSA. The ends were cut back, 3 bases at V and 3 bases at J, with 17 bases in the middle. The CDR3 sequence is CASSFGFQRADTGELFF. The CDR3 nucleotides are TGTGCCAGCAGCTTCGGGTTCCAGCGGGCGGACACCGGGGAGCTGTTTTTT.

The chain combines TRBV7-9 with TRBJ1-2; D call uncertain. Trimming pared 2 bases from V and 5 bases from J, leaving 6 bases between. The CDR3 has 12 residues. CDR1 SEHNR and CDR2 FQNEAQ come from the germline V gene (reference sequence). Here the CDR3 reads CASSLISYGYTF. CDR3 nucleotides: TGTGCCAGCAGCTTAATTTCTTATGGCTACACCTTC.

The chain has TRBV12-2 and TRBJ2-1; the table assigns TRBD2, which was not confirmed against the DNA. TRBV12-2 is described as a pseudogene. The CDR3 has 13 residues. CDR3 nucleotide sequence: TGTGCAAGTCGCTTAGTTCCAGCGGGGGAGCAGTTCTTC. This codes for CASRLVPAGEQFF.

V usage is TRBV30 and J usage is TRBJ1-2; weak D call: TRBD1 (5 bases). This CDR3 has 14 amino acids. Germline CDR1 and CDR2: GTSNPN and SVGIG (reference sequence). The V end was cut by 1 base, the J end by 4 bases, with 13 bases between. The CDR3 here is CAWSAGTTLYGYTF. CDR3 bases: TGTGCCTGGAGTGCAGGGACTACACTCTATGGCTACACCTTC. The variable domain in full, with the rest retrieved from reference TRBV30 and TRBJ1-2, is SQTIHQWPATLVQPVGSPLSLECTVEGTSNPNLYWYRQAAGRGLQLLFYSVGIGQISSEVPQNLSASRPQDRQFILSSKKLLLSDSGFYLCAWSAGTTLYGYTFGSGTRLTVV.

This clone is classed as medium-sized. The chain recombines TRBV4-1 with TRBJ1-2; the match to TRBD1 covers 10 bases. CDR1 is MGHRA, CDR2 YSYEKL, per germline. Trimming took 5 bases from V and 2 from J; bases not matched to a gene: 5. The CDR3 totals 15 residues. CDR3 in DNA: TGCGCCAGCAGCTCCGACAGGGGGCAGAACTATGGCTACACCTTC. Protein: CASSSDRGQNYGYTF.

J is TRBJ1-2 and V is TRBV19; a possible D gene is TRBD1 (5 bases). With 2 bases removed from V and 4 bases from J, the gap between germline ends came to 8 bases. This CDR3 spans 13 amino acids. CDR1 LNHDA and CDR2 SQIVND come from the germline V gene (reference sequence). The CDR3 sequence is CASSISDSYGYTF. CDR3 bases: TGTGCCAGTAGTATATCTGACAGCTATGGCTACACCTTC. The variable domain in full, completed from reference TRBV19 and TRBJ1-2, reads DGGITQSPKYLFRKEGQNVTLSCEQNLNHDAMYWYRQDPGQGLRLIYYSQIVNDFQKGDIAEGYSVSREKKESFPLTVTSAQKNPTAFYLCASSISDSYGYTFGSGTRLTVV.

This chain joins TRBV18 and TRBJ1-5; 9 positions match TRBD1. Germline loops: CDR1 KGHSH, CDR2 LQKENI. The CDR3 totals 14 residues. Unmatched junction bases numbered 7, after V lost 2 bases and J lost 11 bases. In nucleotides, the CDR3 is TGTGCCAGCTCACCAGGGGACAGGGTGGAGTCCCAGCATTTT. Translated, it gives CASSPGDRVESQHF.

This rearrangement joins TRBV5-1 to TRBJ1-2, with 7 bases fitting TRBD1. Germline lookup yields CDR1 SGHRS and CDR2 YFSETQ. This CDR3 has 17 residues. J gave up 0 bases and V 0 bases, and 8 bases lay outside the gene matches. CDR3 nucleotide sequence: TGCGCCAGCAGCTTGGGGGCCCGGGACAGAACTAACTATGGCTACACCTTC. This codes for CASSLGARDRTNYGYTF. Full variable domain (outside the CDR3, taken from reference TRBV5-1 and TRBJ1-2): KAGVTQTPRYLIKTRGQQVTLSCSPISGHRSVSWYQQTPGQGLQFLFEYFSETQRNKGNFPGRFSGRQFSNSRSEMNVSTLELGDSALYLCASSLGARDRTNYGYTFGSGTRLTVV.

The chain has TRBV27 and TRBJ2-6; D not certain. The CDR3 extends over 15 amino acids. The germline V gene has CDR1 MNHEY and CDR2 SMNVEV (reference sequence). The V gene lost 6 bases and the J gene lost 0 bases, with 9 bases spanning the gap. CDR3 loop: CASRTRYSGANVLTF. The CDR3 bases are TGTGCCAGCAGAACCCGTTACTCTGGGGCCAACGTCCTGACTTTC.

V and J are TRBV5-1 and TRBJ2-5, with a tentative D call TRBD2 (6 bases). Per germline, CDR1 SGHRS and CDR2 YFSETQ. V gave up 0 bases and J gave up 3 bases, with 18 bases separating them. CDR3 size: 17 residues. The CDR3 loop reads CASSLGTSAGIKETQYF. The CDR3 DNA follows: TGCGCCAGCAGCTTGGGTACTTCCGCGGGGATTAAAGAGACCCAGTACTTC.

The chain links TRBV27 to TRBJ1-5, with 8 bases lining up with TRBD1. CDR1 is MNHEY and CDR2 is SMNVEV in the germline V gene (reference sequence). This CDR3 is 14 amino acids long. V lost 8 bases and J lost 6; bases outside the gene matches: 9. CDR3 nucleotides: TGTGCCAGCTCCCCCGGGACAGGCCGTCAGCCCCAGCATTTT. It is translated as CASSPGTGRQPQHF.

The chain uses TRBV27 and TRBJ2-5, with D possibly matching TRBD2 (6 bases). Trimming stripped 6 bases from V and 6 bases from J, with 17 bases between. This CDR3 is built from 14 residues. Germline V gene sequence: CDR1 MNHEY, CDR2 SMNVEV (reference sequence). CDR3 DNA: TGTGCCAGCAGGGGACTCGGGTCAGTTCAGACCCAGTACTTC. It codes for CASRGLGSVQTQYF.

Details on this clone: This specimen includes other DNA sequences encoding the same CDR3. The chain carries TRBV18 and TRBJ2-5; D uncertain. CDR1 is KGHSH, CDR2 LQKENI, per germline. Trimming stripped 2 bases from V and 2 bases from J, with 6 bases between. The CDR3 sequence is 13 residues long. CDR3 DNA: TGTGCCAGCTCACCAGACTCTCAAGAGACCCAGTACTTC. It codes for CASSPDSQETQYF.

This clone has only one observation. This chain links TRBV29-1 with TRBJ1-1; D gene uncertain. Germline CDR1 reads SQVTM; CDR2 reads ANQGSEA. Trimming left V 7 bases short and J 3 bases short, with 6 bases between. This CDR3 comprises 10 residues. CDR3 in DNA: TGCAGCGGCAGCTACACTGAAGCTTTCTTT. It codes for CSGSYTEAFF.

This chain links TRBV6-5 with TRBJ2-5, with 11 positions matching TRBD2. Germline CDR1 is MNHEY and CDR2 is SVGAGI. CDR3 length: 16 residues. The ends lost 0 bases at V and 5 bases at J; junction bases unmatched: 5. The CDR3 spells CASSYSVLAGVETQYF. CDR3 DNA: TGTGCCAGCAGTTACTCGGTACTAGCGGGGGTTGAGACCCAGTACTTC.

This clone was counted a single time. The chain combines TRBV19 with TRBJ1-3; D possibly corresponds to TRBD1 (5 bases). The CDR3 consists of 15 residues. CDR1 is LNHDA and CDR2 is SQIVND in the germline V gene (reference sequence). V was shortened by 10 bases and J by 0 bases, with 16 bases between the two germline ends. CDR3 in amino acids: CATWGGDVSGNTIYF. The CDR3 nucleotides read TGTGCCACATGGGGGGGTGACGTCTCTGGAAACACCATATATTTT.

The CDR3 DNA sequence: TGTGCCAGTAGTACCGGGACTAGCGGAGACAATGAGCAGTTCTTC. Translated, it gives CASSTGTSGDNEQFF. The rearrangement links TRBV19 to TRBJ2-1; 11 bases are a match to TRBD2. The CDR3 covers 15 residues. The J segment lost 5 bases and the V segment lost 4 bases, leaving 4 bases of the junction unmatched. The germline V gene encodes CDR1 LNHDA and CDR2 SQIVND (reference sequence).

Worth noting for this clone: Different DNA sequences within this sample yield the same CDR3. The CDR3 spells CASSLSGGRTDTQYF. Here the CDR3 DNA reads TGTGCCAGCAGCCTATCCGGGGGCCGCACAGATACGCAGTATTTT. The chain combines TRBV7-2 with TRBJ2-3, with D possibly being TRBD1 or TRBD2 (6 bases each). Trimming removed 5 bases from V and 1 base from J, with 13 bases in between. This CDR3 has 15 amino acids. CDR1 is SGHTA and CDR2 is FQGNSA in the germline V gene.

This rearrangement joins TRBV7-9 to TRBJ2-1; D remains ambiguous. CDR1 is SEHNR, CDR2 FQNEAQ, per germline (reference sequence). V was shortened by 0 bases and J by 10 bases, with 13 bases between the two germline ends. CDR3 length: 14 amino acids. CDR3 coding DNA: TGTGCCAGCAGCTTAGCGTCTGGAGTATGGGAGCAGTTCTTC. It codes for CASSLASGVWEQFF.

The CDR3 reads CASSRTDTQYF. Here the CDR3 DNA reads TGTGCCAGCAGCCGCACAGATACGCAGTATTTT. The V and J genes are TRBV11-2 and TRBJ2-3; D gene ambiguous. The V and J ends lost 5 bases and 1 base respectively, with 1 base between them. The CDR3 runs 11 residues. The germline V gene encodes CDR1 SGHAT and CDR2 FQNNGV.

This clone was seen once. CDR3 in DNA: TGCGCCAGCAGCTTATACTCGGACAGCGTAGGGACTGAAGCTTTCTTT. As protein: CASSLYSDSVGTEAFF. The rearrangement links TRBV5-1 to TRBJ1-1; D possibly corresponds to TRBD1 (6 bases). Per germline, CDR1 SGHRS and CDR2 YFSETQ. V was pared by 2 bases and J by 5 bases, with 19 bases between. The CDR3 spans 16 residues.

This chain uses TRBV19 with TRBJ1-4; 7 bases fit TRBD1. CDR3 length equals 14 residues. CDR1 LNHDA and CDR2 SQIVND come from the germline V gene (reference sequence). V lost 5 bases to trimming and J lost 8 bases; unmatched junction nucleotides: 8. The DNA of the CDR3 is TGTGCCAGTAGTTACACAGGGGCGGGGGAAAAACTGTTTTTT. As protein: CASSYTGAGEKLFF.

This chain connects TRBV4-2 to TRBJ1-1; D remains unclear. Trimming pared 0 bases from V and 3 bases from J, leaving 8 bases between. The CDR3 consists of 14 residues. Germline-derived CDR1 and CDR2 are LGHNA and YNFKEQ. The CDR3 protein is CASSQETGYTEAFF. The CDR3 DNA reads TGTGCCAGCAGCCAAGAGACCGGATACACTGAAGCTTTCTTT.

The V call is TRBV15, the J call TRBJ2-2; TRBD2 matches at 12 bases. CDR1 is LNHNV, CDR2 YYDKDF, per germline (reference sequence). The CDR3 is 18 residues long. V shed 0 bases and J 3 bases; nucleotides not matched to a gene: 5. CDR3 sequence: CATSRELAGGPDTGELFF. The CDR3 DNA reads TGTGCCACCAGCAGAGAACTAGCGGGGGGCCCCGACACCGGGGAGCTGTTTTTT.

Notes on this clone: The same CDR3 is also encoded by other DNA sequences in this sample. The rearrangement uses TRBV5-1 and TRBJ1-6; TRBD1 agrees at 10 bases. V lost 4 bases and J lost 7; bases outside the gene matches: 2. Germline loops: CDR1 SGHRS, CDR2 YFSETQ. There are 14 residues in the CDR3. The CDR3 region is CASSPGQGNSPLHF. The CDR3 DNA reads TGCGCCAGCAGCCCGGGACAGGGGAATTCACCCCTCCACTTT. The whole variable domain, filled in from reference TRBV5-1 and TRBJ1-6, reads KAGVTQTPRYLIKTRGQQVTLSCSPISGHRSVSWYQQTPGQGLQFLFEYFSETQRNKGNFPGRFSGRQFSNSRSEMNVSTLELGDSALYLCASSPGQGNSPLHFGNGTRLTVT.

The rearrangement uses TRBV18 and TRBJ1-5; a weak D match, TRBD1 (5 bases). This CDR3 contains 19 residues. V lost 6 bases, J lost 6 bases, and 30 bases lay in between. CDR1 is KGHSH, CDR2 LQKENI, per germline. The CDR3: CASSGNADNPFALAQPQHF. The CDR3 nucleotides are TGTGCCAGCTCCGGCAATGCGGACAATCCCTTCGCCCTAGCTCAGCCCCAGCATTTT.